The sequence of this T cell receptor beta chain was determined in a study of T cell clonotyping in hematopoietic cell transplantation. The overall study: Recipient samples before transplant were obtained post-cytoreduction.

Comment on this clone: Antigen specificity is unknown.

V was clipped by 8 bases and J by 7 bases; unmatched bases: 4. Looked up from germline, CDR1 is MNHNY and CDR2 is SVGAGI (reference sequence). CDR3 length equals 12 residues. Time point described: recipient sample about 28 days before transplant, after cytoreduction. Samples: about 28 days before transplant, then days 30, 100 and 180 after. The study's findings and limits: No sorting was done, leaving CD4 and CD8 contributions mixed. After transplant, recipient diversity fell while pathologically expanded clonotypes grew through day 180.

Generated by immunoSEQ multiplex PCR, the TCRdb table keeps only in-frame clones and is missing some. The sample carries about 21,000 clones, approximately 87% recorded once. The sequence was collected from a man in his late teens or twenties with biphenotypic leukemia. Some clones in this sample may be carry-over from other donors' samples. The source material was peripheral blood mononuclear cells, sampled before stem cell transplant. The rearrangement links TRBV6-6 to TRBJ1-4; 7 bases agree with TRBD1. CDR3 coding DNA: TGTGCCAGCCGACAGGGTGTTGAAAAACTGTTTTTT. The encoded protein is CASRQGVEKLFF.